Below are 13 T cell receptor beta chains sequenced from a single sample in a study of blood T cell repertoires in COVID-19. The assay was immunoSEQ multiplex PCR, and TCRdb's table has in-frame clones only and misses some. The sample includes a few hundred thousand clones, approximately 87% of them seen just once. The sequenced sample was PBMCs or T cells enriched from blood (not recorded which). The receptors shown here come from a woman between 45 and 60 years old in a cohort exposed to, infected with or recovered from COVID-19 (not recorded which).

The chain uses TRBV15 and TRBJ2-2; TRBD2 might be the D (5 bases). V dropped 8 bases and J dropped 4 bases, with 17 bases sitting between them. Germline-derived CDR1 and CDR2 are LNHNV and YYDKDF (reference sequence). The CDR3 sequence is 15 residues long. For the CDR3, the DNA is TGTGCCACCCTAGCTTCTCTAACTTCCACCGGGGAGCTGTTTTTT. Protein product: CATLASLTSTGELFF.

The CDR3: CASSGKGYRINTEAFF. In nucleotides, the CDR3 is TGTGCCAGCAGCGGAAAAGGTTACAGAATAAACACTGAAGCTTTCTTT. The V and J genes are TRBV11-2 and TRBJ1-1; no reliable D call. Per the germline V gene, CDR1 is SGHAT and CDR2 is FQNNGV. Trimming took 5 bases from V and 2 from J, leaving 18 bases between them. The CDR3 has 16 amino acids.

This chain joins TRBV5-1 and TRBJ2-3, with D possibly matching TRBD2 (7 bases). The CDR3 is made up of 15 amino acids. Trimming removed 4 bases at V and 2 bases at J, with 14 bases between. CDR1 is SGHRS, CDR2 YFSETQ, per germline. The CDR3 region is CASSMWGGSTDTQYF. The CDR3 bases are TGCGCCAGCAGCATGTGGGGGGGCTCCACAGATACGCAGTATTTT.

J is TRBJ2-7 and V is TRBV9; 7 nucleotides line up with TRBD2. Trimming cost V 2 bases and J 3 bases; bases outside gene matches: 8. Germline loops: CDR1 SGDLS, CDR2 YYNGEE. This CDR3 spans 15 amino acids. The CDR3 sequence: CASSVDGGSGYEQYF. For the CDR3, the DNA is TGTGCCAGCAGCGTTGACGGGGGGTCTGGCTACGAGCAGTACTTC.

V is TRBV5-1 and J is TRBJ2-7, with 9 bases that match TRBD1. Germline V gives CDR1 SGHRS, CDR2 YFSETQ. The V gene end was trimmed by 0 bases and the J gene end by 6 bases; junction bases not matched to a gene: 1. CDR3 length: 13 residues. The CDR3 loop is CASSLGQGVEQYF. CDR3 DNA: TGCGCCAGCAGCTTGGGACAGGGGGTCGAGCAGTACTTC.

The V call is TRBV3-1 (or the pseudogene TRBV3-2), the J call TRBJ1-6, with 7 bases fitting TRBD1. Germline V gene data show CDR1 as LGHDT and CDR2 as YNNKEL (reference sequence). CDR3 length: 14 residues. With 5 bases clipped from V and 7 bases from J, the junction kept 5 bases outside the gene matches. CDR3 DNA sequence: TGTGCCAGCAGCTTGGGACAGCGAAATTCACCCCTCCACTTT. This sequence encodes CASSLGQRNSPLHF.

This clone was seen a handful of times. A junction end diverges from the germline sequence, so it may reflect a read error. This chain uses TRBV11-2 with TRBJ2-5; D gene unclear. The germline CDR1 and CDR2 sequences are SGHAT and FQNNGV. The CDR3 length is 14 residues. CDR3 sequence: CASNLIFGRETQYF. The CDR3 DNA sequence: TGTGCCAGCAACTTAATATTCGGTCGGGAGACCCAGTACTTC.

This chain's CDR3 is CASRDSSSGNTIYF. CDR3 DNA: TGTGCCAGCAGGGACTCGAGCTCTGGAAACACCATATATTTT. The rearrangement uses TRBV27 and TRBJ1-3, with D hard to call. V was cut by 6 bases and J by 0 bases, with 9 bases left in between. The germline CDR1 and CDR2 sequences are MNHEY and SMNVEV (reference sequence). The CDR3 spans 14 residues.

About this clone: At one end the junction does not follow the germline gene, possibly because of a read error. V gene TRBV4-1 combines with J gene TRBJ1-2, with D perhaps matching TRBD1 (5 bases). CDR1 MGHRA and CDR2 YSYEKL come from the germline V gene. This CDR3 is built from 16 residues. For the CDR3, the DNA is TGCGCCAGCAGTCAAGAAGCAGGGCCCACTAACTATGGCTACACCTTC. It yields the protein CASSQEAGPTNYGYTF.

Notes on this clone: Additional DNA sequences in this sample encode the identical CDR3. This rearrangement joins TRBV7-2 to TRBJ2-5; D possibly corresponds to TRBD1 (5 bases). V dropped 1 base and J dropped 0 bases, with 6 bases sitting between them. The CDR3 loop spans 14 amino acids. Germline values: CDR1 SGHTA, CDR2 FQGNSA. The CDR3 region is CASSLDRNQETQYF. The CDR3 DNA reads as TGTGCCAGCAGCTTAGACAGGAACCAAGAGACCCAGTACTTC.

This chain connects TRBV7-9 to TRBJ2-7; the D gene is possibly TRBD1 (6 bases). The CDR3 spans 15 residues. Germline CDR1 reads SEHNR; CDR2 reads FQNEAQ (reference sequence). The V and J ends lost 4 bases and 2 bases respectively, with 15 bases between them. This CDR3 is CASSSGQLGTYEQYF. CDR3 DNA sequence: TGTGCCAGCAGCTCAGGACAGCTAGGGACCTACGAGCAGTACTTC. The full variable domain, in which reference TRBV7-9 and TRBJ2-7 provide the parts outside the CDR3, is DTGVSQNPRHKITKRGQNVTFRCDPISEHNRLYWYRQTLGQGPEFLTYFQNEAQLEKSRLLSDRFSAERPKGSFSTLEIQRTEQGDSAMYLCASSSGQLGTYEQYFGPGTRLTVT.

V is TRBV30 and J is TRBJ2-6, with D possibly TRBD1 on 5 matching bases. CDR1 is GTSNPN and CDR2 is SVGIG in the germline V gene (reference sequence). Between the trimmed V and J ends, which lost 2 bases and 2 bases, there was a span of 22 bases. CDR3 length: 19 residues. The CDR3 reads CAWSLSRVFKNPGANVLTF. DNA for the CDR3: TGTGCCTGGAGTCTCTCCAGGGTTTTTAAGAACCCTGGGGCCAACGTCCTGACTTTC.

The chain uses TRBV7-2 and TRBJ1-3; TRBD1 aligns across 7 bases. CDR1 SGHTA and CDR2 FQGNSA come from the germline V gene. The trim removed 4 bases at V and 4 bases at J, leaving 4 bases unmatched. This CDR3 region has 14 residues. The CDR3 sequence: CASSWYRGGNTIYF. As DNA, the CDR3 is TGTGCCAGCAGCTGGTACAGGGGAGGAAACACCATATATTTT.